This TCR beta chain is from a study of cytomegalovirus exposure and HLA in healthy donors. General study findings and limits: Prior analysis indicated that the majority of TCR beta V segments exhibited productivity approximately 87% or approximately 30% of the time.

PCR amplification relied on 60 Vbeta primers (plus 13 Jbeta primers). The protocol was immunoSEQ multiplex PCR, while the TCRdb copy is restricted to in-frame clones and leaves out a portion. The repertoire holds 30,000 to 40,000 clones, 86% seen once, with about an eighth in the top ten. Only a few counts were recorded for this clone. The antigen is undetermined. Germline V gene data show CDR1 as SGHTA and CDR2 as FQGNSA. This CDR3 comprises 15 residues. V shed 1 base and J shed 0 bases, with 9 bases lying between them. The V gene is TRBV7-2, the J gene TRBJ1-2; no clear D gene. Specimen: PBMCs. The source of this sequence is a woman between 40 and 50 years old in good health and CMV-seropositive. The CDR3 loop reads CASSLGSQTNYGYTF. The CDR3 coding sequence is TGTGCCAGCAGCTTAGGGTCACAGACTAACTATGGCTACACCTTC.